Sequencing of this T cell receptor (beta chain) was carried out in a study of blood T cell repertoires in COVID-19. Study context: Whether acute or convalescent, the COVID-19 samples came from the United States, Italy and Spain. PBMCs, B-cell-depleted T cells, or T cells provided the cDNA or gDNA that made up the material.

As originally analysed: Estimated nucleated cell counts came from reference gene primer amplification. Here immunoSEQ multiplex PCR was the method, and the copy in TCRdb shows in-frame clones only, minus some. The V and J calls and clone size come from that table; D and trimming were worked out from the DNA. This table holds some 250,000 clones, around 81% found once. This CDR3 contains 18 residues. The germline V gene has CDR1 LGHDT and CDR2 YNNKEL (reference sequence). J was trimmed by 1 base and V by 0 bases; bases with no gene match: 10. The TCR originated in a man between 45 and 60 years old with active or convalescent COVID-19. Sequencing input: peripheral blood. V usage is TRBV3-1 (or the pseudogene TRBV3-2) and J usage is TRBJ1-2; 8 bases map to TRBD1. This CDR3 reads CASSQDRDRLNRNYGYTF. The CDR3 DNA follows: TGTGCCAGCAGCCAAGATCGGGACAGGCTGAATCGTAACTATGGCTACACCTTC.